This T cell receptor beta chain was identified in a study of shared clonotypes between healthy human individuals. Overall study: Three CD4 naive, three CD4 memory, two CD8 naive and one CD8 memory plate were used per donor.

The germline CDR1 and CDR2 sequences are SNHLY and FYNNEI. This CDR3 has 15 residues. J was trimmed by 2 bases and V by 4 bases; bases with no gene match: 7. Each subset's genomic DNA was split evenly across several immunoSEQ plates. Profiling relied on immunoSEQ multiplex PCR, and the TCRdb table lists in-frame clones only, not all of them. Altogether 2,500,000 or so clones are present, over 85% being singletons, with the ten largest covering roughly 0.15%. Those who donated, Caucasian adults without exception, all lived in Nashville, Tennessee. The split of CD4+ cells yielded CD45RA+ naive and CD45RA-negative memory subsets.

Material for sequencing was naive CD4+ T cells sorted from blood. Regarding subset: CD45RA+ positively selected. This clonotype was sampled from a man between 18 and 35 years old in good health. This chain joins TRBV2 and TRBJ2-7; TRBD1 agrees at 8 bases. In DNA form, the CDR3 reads TGTGCCAGCAGTGGTGGGACAGGAAGCACCTACGAGCAGTACTTC. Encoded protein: CASSGGTGSTYEQYF.